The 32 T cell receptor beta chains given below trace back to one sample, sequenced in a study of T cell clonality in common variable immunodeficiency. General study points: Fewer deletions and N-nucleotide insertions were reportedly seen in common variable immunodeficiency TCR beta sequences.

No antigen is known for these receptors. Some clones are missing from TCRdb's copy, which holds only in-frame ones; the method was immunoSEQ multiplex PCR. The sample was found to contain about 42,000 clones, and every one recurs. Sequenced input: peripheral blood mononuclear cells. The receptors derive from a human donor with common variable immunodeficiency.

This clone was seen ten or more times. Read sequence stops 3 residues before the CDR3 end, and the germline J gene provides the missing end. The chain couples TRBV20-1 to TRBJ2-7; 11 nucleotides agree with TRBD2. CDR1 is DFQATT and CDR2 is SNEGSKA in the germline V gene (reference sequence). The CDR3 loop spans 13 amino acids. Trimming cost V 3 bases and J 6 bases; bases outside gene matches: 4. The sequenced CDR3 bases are TGCAGTGCTAGTTCCCTAGCGGGAGGCGAG. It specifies CSASSLAGGE. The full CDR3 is CSASSLAGGEQYF.

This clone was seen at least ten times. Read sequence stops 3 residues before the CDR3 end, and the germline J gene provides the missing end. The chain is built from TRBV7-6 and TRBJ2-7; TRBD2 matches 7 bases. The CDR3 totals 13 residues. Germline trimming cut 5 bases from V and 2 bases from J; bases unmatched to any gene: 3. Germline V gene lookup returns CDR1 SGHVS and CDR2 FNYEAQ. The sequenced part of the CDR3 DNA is TGTGCCAGCAGCCCGAGCGGGACCTACGAG. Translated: CASSPSGTYE. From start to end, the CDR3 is CASSPSGTYEQYF.

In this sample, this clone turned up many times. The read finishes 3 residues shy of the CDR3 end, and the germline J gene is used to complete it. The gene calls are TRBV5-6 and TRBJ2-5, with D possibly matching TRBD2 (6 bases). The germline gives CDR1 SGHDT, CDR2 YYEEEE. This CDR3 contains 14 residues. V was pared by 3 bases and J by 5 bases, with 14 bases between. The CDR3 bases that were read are TGTGCCAGCAGCTCCAGACTAGTGGCTGAGACC. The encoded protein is CASSSRLVAET. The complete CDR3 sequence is CASSSRLVAETQYF.

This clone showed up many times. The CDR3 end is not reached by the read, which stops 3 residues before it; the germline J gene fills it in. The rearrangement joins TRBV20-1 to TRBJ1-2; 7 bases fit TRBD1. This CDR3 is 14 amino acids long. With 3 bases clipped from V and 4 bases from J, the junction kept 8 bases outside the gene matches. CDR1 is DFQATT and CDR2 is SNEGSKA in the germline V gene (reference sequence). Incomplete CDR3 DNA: TGCAGTGCTAGCGACACAGGGGCGGCCTATGGC. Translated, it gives CSASDTGAAYG. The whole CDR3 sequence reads CSASDTGAAYGYTF.

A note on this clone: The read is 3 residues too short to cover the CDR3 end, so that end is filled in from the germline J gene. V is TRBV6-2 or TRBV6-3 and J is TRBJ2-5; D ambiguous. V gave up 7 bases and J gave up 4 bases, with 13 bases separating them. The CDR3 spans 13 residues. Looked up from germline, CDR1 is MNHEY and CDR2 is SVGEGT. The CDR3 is CASTRAILETQYF. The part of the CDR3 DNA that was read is TGTGCCAGCACCAGAGCGATATTAGAGACC.

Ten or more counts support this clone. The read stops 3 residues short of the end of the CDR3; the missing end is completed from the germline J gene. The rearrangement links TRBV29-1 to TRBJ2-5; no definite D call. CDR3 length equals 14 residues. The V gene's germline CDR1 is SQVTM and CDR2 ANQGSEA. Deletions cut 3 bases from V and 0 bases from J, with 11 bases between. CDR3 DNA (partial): TGCAGCGTTGAGGCGACTGTAAACCAAGAGACC. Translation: CSVEATVNQET. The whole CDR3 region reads CSVEATVNQETQYF.

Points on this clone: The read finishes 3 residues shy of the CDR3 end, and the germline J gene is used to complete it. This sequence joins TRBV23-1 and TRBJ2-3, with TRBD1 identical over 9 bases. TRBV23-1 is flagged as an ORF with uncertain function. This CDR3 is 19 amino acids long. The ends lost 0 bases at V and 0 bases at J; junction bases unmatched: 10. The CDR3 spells CASSQSRGRQGVSTDTQYF. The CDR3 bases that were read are TGCGCCAGCAGTCAATCCCGAGGTCGACAGGGGGTTAGCACAGATACG.

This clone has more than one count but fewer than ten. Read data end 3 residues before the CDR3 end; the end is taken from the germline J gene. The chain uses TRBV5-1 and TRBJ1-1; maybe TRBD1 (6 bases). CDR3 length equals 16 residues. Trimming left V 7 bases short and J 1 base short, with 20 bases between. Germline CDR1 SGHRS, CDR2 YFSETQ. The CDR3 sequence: CASHLGGGAANTEAFF. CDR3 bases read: TGCGCCAGCCATTTGGGGGGGGGCGCGGCGAACACTGAA.

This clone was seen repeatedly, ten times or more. CDR3 DNA (partial): TGTGCCAGCTCACGGGACAGCAACTACGAG. Encoded protein: CASSRDSNYE. The whole CDR3 region reads CASSRDSNYEQYF. The chain carries TRBV18 and TRBJ2-7; 7 bases line up with TRBD1. The sequence runs out 3 residues before the end of the CDR3; the remainder is reconstructed from the germline J gene. The V gene's germline CDR1 is KGHSH and CDR2 LQKENI. The CDR3 has 13 residues. Trimming cost V 4 bases and J 3 bases; bases outside gene matches: 3.

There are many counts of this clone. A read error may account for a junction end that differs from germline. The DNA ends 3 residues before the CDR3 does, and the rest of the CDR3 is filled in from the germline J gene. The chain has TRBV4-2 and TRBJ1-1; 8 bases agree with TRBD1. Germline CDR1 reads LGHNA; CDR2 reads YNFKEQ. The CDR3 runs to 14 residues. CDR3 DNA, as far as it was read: TGCGCCAGCAGCCCTAACAGGGGGACCACTGAA. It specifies CASSPNRGTTE. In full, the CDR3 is CASSPNRGTTEAFF.

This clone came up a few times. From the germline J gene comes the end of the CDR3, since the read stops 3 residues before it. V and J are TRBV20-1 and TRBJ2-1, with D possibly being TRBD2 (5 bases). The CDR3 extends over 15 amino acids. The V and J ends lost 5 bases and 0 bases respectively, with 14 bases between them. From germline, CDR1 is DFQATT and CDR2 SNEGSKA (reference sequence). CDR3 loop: CSAPSAESSYNEQFF. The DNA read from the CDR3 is TGCAGTGCTCCCTCAGCGGAGAGCTCCTACAATGAG.

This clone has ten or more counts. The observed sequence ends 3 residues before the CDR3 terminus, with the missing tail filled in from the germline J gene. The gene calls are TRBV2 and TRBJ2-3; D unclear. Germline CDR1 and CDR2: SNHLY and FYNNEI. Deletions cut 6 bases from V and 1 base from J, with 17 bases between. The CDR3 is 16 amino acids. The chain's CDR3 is CASSAEVGFGTDTQYF. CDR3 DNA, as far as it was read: TGTGCCAGCAGCGCCGAGGTGGGCTTCGGCACAGATACG.

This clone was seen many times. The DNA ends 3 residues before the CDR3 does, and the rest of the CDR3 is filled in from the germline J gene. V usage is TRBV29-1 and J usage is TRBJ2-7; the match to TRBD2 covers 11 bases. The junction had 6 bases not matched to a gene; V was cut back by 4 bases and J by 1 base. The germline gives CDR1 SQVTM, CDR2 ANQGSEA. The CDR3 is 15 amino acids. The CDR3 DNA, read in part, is TGCAGCGTTGCCGGACTAGCGGGCCTTTCCTACGAG. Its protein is CSVAGLAGLSYE. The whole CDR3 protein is CSVAGLAGLSYEQYF.

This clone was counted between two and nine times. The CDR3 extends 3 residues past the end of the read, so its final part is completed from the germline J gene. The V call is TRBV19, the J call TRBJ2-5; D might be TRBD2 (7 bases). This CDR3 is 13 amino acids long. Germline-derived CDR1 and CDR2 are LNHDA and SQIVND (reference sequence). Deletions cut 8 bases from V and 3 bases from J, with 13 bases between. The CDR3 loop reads CASRRGAKETQYF. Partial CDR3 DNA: TGTGCCAGTCGCCGGGGGGCCAAAGAGACC.

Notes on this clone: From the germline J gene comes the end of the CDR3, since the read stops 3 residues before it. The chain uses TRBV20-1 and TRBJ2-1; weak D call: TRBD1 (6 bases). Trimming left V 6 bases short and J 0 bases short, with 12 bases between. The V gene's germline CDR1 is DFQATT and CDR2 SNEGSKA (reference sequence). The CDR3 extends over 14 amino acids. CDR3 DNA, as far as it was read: TGCAGTGCCACCATAGGGGGCTCCTACAATGAG. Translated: CSATIGGSYNE. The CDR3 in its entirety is CSATIGGSYNEQFF.

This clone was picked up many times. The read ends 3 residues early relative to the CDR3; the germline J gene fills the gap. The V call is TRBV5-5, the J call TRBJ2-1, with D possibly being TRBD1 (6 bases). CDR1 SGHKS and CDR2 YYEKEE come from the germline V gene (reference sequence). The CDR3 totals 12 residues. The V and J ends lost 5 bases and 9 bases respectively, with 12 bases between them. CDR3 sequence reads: CASSPGQIEQFF. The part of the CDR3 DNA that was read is TGTGCCAGCAGTCCTGGACAGATTGAG. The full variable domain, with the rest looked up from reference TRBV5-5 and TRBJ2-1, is DAGVTQSPTHLIKTRGQQVTLRCSPISGHKSVSWYQQVLGQGPQFIFQYYEKEERGRGNFPDRFSARQFPNYSSELNVNALLLGDSALYLCASSPGQIEQFFGPGTRLTVL.

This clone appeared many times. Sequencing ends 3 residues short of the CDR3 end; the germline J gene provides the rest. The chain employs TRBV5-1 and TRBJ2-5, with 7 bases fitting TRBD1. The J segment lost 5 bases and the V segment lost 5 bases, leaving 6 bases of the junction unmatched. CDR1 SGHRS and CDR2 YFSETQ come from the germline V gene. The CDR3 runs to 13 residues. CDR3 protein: CASRLTGKETQYF. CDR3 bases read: TGCGCCAGCAGGTTGACAGGGAAGGAGACC.

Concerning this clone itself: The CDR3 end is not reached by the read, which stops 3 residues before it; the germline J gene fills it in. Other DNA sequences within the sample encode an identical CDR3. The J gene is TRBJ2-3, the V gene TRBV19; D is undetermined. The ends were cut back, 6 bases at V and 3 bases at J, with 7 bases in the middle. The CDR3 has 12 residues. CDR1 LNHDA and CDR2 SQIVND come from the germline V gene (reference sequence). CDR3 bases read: TGTGCCAGTAGCCCCCGGACAGATACG. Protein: CASSPRTDT. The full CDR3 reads CASSPRTDTQYF.

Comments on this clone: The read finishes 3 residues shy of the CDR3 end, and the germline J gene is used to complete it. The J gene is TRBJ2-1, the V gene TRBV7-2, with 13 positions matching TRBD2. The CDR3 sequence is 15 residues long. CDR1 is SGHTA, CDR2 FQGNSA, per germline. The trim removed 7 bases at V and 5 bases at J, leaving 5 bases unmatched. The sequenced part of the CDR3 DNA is TGTGCCAGCAAAGCGGGACTAGCGGGGAACAATGAG. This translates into CASKAGLAGNNE. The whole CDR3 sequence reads CASKAGLAGNNEQFF.

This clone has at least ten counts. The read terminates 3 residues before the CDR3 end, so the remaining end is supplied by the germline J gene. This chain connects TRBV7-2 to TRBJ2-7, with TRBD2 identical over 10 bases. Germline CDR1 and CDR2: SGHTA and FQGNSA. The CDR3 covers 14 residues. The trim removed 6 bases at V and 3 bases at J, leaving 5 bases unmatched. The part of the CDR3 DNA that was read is TGTGCCAGCAGTACCGGGACTAGCGTCTACGAG. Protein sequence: CASSTGTSVYE. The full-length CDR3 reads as CASSTGTSVYEQYF.

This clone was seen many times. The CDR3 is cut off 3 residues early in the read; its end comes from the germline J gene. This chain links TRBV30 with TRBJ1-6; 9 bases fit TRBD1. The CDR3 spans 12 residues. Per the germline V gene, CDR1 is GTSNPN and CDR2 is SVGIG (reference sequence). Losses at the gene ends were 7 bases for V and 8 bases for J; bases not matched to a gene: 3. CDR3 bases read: TGTGCCTTAGGACAGGGGTATTCACCC. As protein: CALGQGYSP. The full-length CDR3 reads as CALGQGYSPLHF.

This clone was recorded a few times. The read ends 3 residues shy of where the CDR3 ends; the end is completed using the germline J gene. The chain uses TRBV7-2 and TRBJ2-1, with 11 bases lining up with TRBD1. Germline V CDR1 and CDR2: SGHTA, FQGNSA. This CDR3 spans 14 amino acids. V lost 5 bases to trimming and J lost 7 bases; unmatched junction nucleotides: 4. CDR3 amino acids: CASSLGTGGNEQFF. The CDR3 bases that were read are TGTGCCAGCAGCCTAGGGACAGGGGGAAATGAG.

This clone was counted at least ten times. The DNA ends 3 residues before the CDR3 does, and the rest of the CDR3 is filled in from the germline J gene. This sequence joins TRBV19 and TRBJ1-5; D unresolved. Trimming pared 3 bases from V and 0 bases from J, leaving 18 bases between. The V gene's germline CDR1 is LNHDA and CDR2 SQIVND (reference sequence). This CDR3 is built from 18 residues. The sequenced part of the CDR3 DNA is TGTGCCAGTAGTATTAATACAGAGAGATCCTTTAGCAATCAGCCC. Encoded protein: CASSINTERSFSNQP. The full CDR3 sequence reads CASSINTERSFSNQPQHF.

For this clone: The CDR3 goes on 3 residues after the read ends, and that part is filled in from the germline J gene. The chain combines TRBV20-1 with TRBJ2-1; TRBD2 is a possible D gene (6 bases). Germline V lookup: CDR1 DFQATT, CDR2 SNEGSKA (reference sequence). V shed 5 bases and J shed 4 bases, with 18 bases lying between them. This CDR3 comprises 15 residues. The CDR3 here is CSAETSGRNYNEQFF. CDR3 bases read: TGCAGTGCTGAAACCTCAGGGAGGAATTACAATGAG.

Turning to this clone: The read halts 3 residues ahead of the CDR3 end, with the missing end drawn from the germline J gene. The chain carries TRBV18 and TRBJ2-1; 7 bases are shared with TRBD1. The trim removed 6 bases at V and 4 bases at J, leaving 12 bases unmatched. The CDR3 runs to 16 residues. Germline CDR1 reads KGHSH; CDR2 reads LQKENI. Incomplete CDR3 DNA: TGTGCCAGCTCCCCGCCGACAGGGATAGGGTACAATGAG. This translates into CASSPPTGIGYNE. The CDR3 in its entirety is CASSPPTGIGYNEQFF.

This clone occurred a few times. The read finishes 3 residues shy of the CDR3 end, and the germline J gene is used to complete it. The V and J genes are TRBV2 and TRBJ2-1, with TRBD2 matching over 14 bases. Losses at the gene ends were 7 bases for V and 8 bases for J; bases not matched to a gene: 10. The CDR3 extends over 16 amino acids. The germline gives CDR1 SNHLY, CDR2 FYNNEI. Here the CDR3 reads CASIGTSGSIMDEQFF. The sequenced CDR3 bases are TGTGCCAGCATTGGGACTAGCGGGAGTATAATGGATGAG.

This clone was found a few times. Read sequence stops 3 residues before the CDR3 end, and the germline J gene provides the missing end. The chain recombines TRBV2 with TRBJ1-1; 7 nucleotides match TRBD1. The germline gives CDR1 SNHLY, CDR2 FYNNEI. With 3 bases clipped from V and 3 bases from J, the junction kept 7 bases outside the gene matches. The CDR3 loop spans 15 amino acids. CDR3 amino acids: CASSDNTRGYTEAFF. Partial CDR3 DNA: TGTGCCAGCAGTGACAACACCAGGGGGTACACTGAA. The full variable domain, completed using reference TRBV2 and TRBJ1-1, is EPEVTQTPSHQVTQMGQEVILRCVPISNHLYFYWYRQILGQKVEFLVSFYNNEISEKSEIFDDQFSVERPDGSNFTLKIRSTKLEDSAMYFCASSDNTRGYTEAFFGQGTRLTVV.

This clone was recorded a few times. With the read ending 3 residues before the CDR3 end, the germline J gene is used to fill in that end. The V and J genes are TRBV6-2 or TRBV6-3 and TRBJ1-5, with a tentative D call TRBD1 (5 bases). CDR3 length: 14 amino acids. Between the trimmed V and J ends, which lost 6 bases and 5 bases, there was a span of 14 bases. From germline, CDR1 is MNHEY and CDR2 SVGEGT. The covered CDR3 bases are TGTGCCAGCAGGGATCAGGGTGAGGATCAGCCC. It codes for CASRDQGEDQP. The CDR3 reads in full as CASRDQGEDQPQHF.

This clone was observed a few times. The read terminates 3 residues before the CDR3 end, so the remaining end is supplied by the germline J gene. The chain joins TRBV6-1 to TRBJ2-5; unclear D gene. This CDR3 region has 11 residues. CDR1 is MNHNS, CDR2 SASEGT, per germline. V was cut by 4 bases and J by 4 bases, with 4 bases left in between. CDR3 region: CASSGGETQYF. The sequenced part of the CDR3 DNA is TGTGCCAGCAGTGGAGGAGAGACC.

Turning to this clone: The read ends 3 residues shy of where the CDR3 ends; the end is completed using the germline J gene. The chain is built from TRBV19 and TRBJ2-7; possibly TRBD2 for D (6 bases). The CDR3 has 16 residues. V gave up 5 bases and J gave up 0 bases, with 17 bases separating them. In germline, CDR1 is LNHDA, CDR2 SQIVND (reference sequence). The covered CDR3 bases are TGTGCCAGTAGTTTTCCCGGGACTGGGAACTCCTACGAG. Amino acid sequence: CASSFPGTGNSYE. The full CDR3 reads CASSFPGTGNSYEQYF.

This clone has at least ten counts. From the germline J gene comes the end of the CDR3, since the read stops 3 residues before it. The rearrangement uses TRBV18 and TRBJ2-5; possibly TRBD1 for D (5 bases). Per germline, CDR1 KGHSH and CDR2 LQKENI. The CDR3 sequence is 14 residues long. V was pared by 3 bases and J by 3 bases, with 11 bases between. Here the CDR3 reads CASSPVGREETQYF. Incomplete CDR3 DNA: TGTGCCAGCTCACCGGTCGGCAGGGAAGAGACC. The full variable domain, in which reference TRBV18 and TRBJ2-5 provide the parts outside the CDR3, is NAGVMQNPRHLVRRRGQEARLRCSPMKGHSHVYWYRQLPEEGLKFMVYLQKENIIDESGMPKERFSAEFPKEGPSILRIQQVVRGDSAAYFCASSPVGREETQYFGPGTRLLVL.

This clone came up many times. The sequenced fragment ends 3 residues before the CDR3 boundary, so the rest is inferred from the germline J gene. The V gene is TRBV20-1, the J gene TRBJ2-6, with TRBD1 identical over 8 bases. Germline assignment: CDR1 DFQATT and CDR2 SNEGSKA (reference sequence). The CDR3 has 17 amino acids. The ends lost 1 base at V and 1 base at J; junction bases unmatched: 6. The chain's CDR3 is CSARVPRTGSGANVLTF. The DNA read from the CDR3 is TGCAGTGCTAGAGTACCCCGGACAGGGTCTGGGGCCAACGTC.